Listed below are T cell receptor beta chains from one sample, sequenced in a study of CD8 T cells in Susac syndrome. TCRdb fed the immunoSEQ multiplex PCR reads into MiXCR, producing one record per CDR3 protein. The sample records 300,000 to 350,000 distinct CDR3 sequences, roughly 94% being singletons. What was sequenced was CD4+ T cells from PBMCs. These receptors were collected from a human donor with multiple sclerosis. CDR3s include the opening cysteine and the closing phenylalanine or tryptophan. A D gene is named only where the DNA matches it firmly. Size is omitted from some rows. Given values are once, few, many or a class for expanded clones.

v_call,j_call,d_call,clone_size,cdr3_nt,cdr3_aa
TRBV6-8,TRBJ2-7,-,-,TGTGCCAGCAGTTACCGGACACATAACTCCTACGAGCAGTACTTC,CASSYRTHNSYEQYF
TRBV6-1,TRBJ1-1,-,-,TGTGCCAGCAGACAAATCGGAGGCACTGAAGCTTTCTTT,CASRQIGGTEAFF
TRBV5-1,TRBJ2-7,-,-,TGCGCCAGCAGCTGGGCTGGGACGGGTGGAACCGACGAGCAGTACTTC,CASSWAGTGGTDEQYF
TRBV2,TRBJ2-1,-,-,TGTGCCAGCAGTGACGGGAGCGCCTACAATGAGCAGTTCTTC,CASSDGSAYNEQFF
TRBV3-1,TRBJ2-3,-,-,TGTGCCAGCAGCCACGCCGAGGGTCGCACGGATTTT,CASSHAEGRTDF
TRBV12-3/TRBV12-4,TRBJ2-2,-,-,TGTGCCAGCAGTCCATCTCCGGGACAAATTACGAACACCGGGGAGCTGTTTTTT,CASSPSPGQITNTGELFF
TRBV4-2,TRBJ2-2,-,-,TGTGCCAGCAGCCAAGAGTTAGGACAGAACACCGGGGAGCTGTTTTTT,CASSQELGQNTGELFF
TRBV5-1,TRBJ2-6,-,-,TGCGCCAGCAGCTTGGGTCCGGCCGGGGCCAACGTCCTGACTTTC,CASSLGPAGANVLTF
TRBV7-9,TRBJ2-1,-,-,TGTGCCAGCAGCCCGCCGGGCAACTCCTACAATGAGCAGTTCTTC,CASSPPGNSYNEQFF
TRBV10-3,TRBJ2-1,TRBD2,once,TGTGCCATCAGTGTGGCTAGCGGGAGGGCCGGGGACAATGAGCAGTTCTTC,CAISVASGRAGDNEQFF
TRBV24-1,TRBJ2-1,-,-,TGTGCCACCAGTGATCTAGGGAGGCGCGAGCAGTTCTTC,CATSDLGRREQFF
TRBV18,TRBJ2-1,-,-,TGTGCCAGCTCAGATCTTAGGCCCGGTGAGCAGTTCTTC,CASSDLRPGEQFF
TRBV7-9,TRBJ2-3,TRBD2,-,TGTGCCAGCAGCTTAGGGAAGCGGGAGACAGATACGCAGTATTTT,CASSLGKRETDTQYF
TRBV28,TRBJ1-1,-,-,TGTGCCAGCAGGTACAGGGTTGGCACTGAAGCTTTCTTT,CASRYRVGTEAFF
TRBV2,TRBJ1-2,-,-,TGTGCCAGCAGTGAATCGGCCAACTATGGCTACACCTTC,CASSESANYGYTF
TRBV7-9,TRBJ2-7,TRBD2,-,TGTGCCAGCAGCCGACAGACTAGCGGGGGATACGAGCAGTACTTC,CASSRQTSGGYEQYF
TRBV6-5,TRBJ1-2,-,-,TGTGCCAGCAGTTCCCGCGGGGGGCTGGGTGGGTATGGCTACACCTTC,CASSSRGGLGGYGYTF
TRBV3-1,TRBJ2-3,TRBD2,-,TGTGCCAGCAGCCAAGATCCACTGCGGGGGACCGCAGATACGCAGTATTTT,CASSQDPLRGTADTQYF
TRBV5-1,TRBJ2-7,TRBD2,-,TGCGCCAGCAGCCCTAACCCTAGCGGGACGACCTACGAGCAGTACTTC,CASSPNPSGTTYEQYF
TRBV5-1,TRBJ2-3,TRBD1,-,TGCGCCAGCAGCCCAGGGACAGGGGCAGATACGCAGTATTTT,CASSPGTGADTQYF
TRBV15,TRBJ2-2,TRBD2,-,TGTGCCACCGCGGGGGGAAACACCGGGGAGCTGTTTTTT,CATAGGNTGELFF
TRBV7-9,TRBJ1-5,TRBD1,-,TGTGCCAGCAGCTTAGGGCCCGTTAGGGACAGGGAACAGCCCCAGCATTTT,CASSLGPVRDREQPQHF
TRBV5-4,TRBJ1-2,TRBD1,-,TGTGCCAGCAGCCTCACCTGGACAGGGGGCGGCTACACCTTC,CASSLTWTGGGYTF
TRBV7-3,TRBJ2-5,TRBD2,-,TGTGCCAGCAGCTTAAGGGCTAGCGGGAAAGAGACCCAGTATTTC,CASSLRASGKETQYF